This T cell receptor (beta chain) derives from a study of beta chain features in type 1 diabetes. Turning to the study itself: Patient and healthy donor groups were alike in age, gender and cell yields.

Details on this clone: Its specificity is unknown.

The V gene's germline CDR1 is SGDLS and CDR2 YYNGEE. This CDR3 is built from 15 residues. Trimming at V came to 4 bases and at J to 5 bases, leaving 7 bases not matched to a gene. Study observations and caveats: Moderate yet significant TCRB CDR3 shortening was seen in Type 1 diabetes patients in all four CD4+ subsets. Comparison showed that naive, central memory and Treg TCRB repertoires appeared more similar among patients than among healthy donors.

Investigators reverse transcribed all isolated RNA, so they sequenced expressed TCRB transcripts. The data were produced by immunoSEQ multiplex PCR, yet TCRdb's version contains in-frame clones alone and is incomplete. The sample shows some 150,000 clones, about 10% of them seen only once. The authors sorted CD4+ naive, central memory, regulatory and stem cell-like memory cells via CD45RO/CCR7/CD25/CD127/CD95/CD27. Sequencing input: naive CD4+ T cells from blood. V usage is TRBV9 and J usage is TRBJ2-5; TRBD2 agrees at 11 bases. The source of this sequence is a man between 18 and 29 years old in good health. CDR3 bases: TGTGCCAGCAGCATAAAACTAGCGGGGGCCGAGACCCAGTACTTC. Translating it yields CASSIKLAGAETQYF.